This T cell receptor (beta chain) was obtained from a study of Ad26.COV2.S vaccination and SARS-CoV-2 variants. This clone was observed a handful of times. Germline assignment: CDR1 SGHVS and CDR2 FQNEAQ. The CDR3 is made up of 13 amino acids. J was trimmed by 7 bases and V by 1 base; bases with no gene match: 0. Data came from immunoSEQ multiplex PCR; TCRdb stores just in-frame clones and leaves some out. The sample yields 150,000 to 200,000 clones, approximately 88% seen once. The source is a human donor who had recovered from COVID-19. Here the sequenced sample was peripheral blood, taken after recovery from COVID-19. The genes are TRBV7-8 and TRBJ1-2; the match to TRBD1 covers 10 bases. DNA of the CDR3: TGTGCCAGCAGCTTAGGGGACAGGGGTGGCTACACCTTC. This gives the protein CASSLGDRGGYTF.